This T cell receptor beta chain was recorded in a study of shared clonotypes between healthy human individuals. Broader study findings: On the whole, naive subsets had larger estimated richness than memory subsets had.

Naive-designated CD8 cells lacked CD45RO, were positively enriched for CCR7, and omitted terminally differentiated effector memory CD45RA+ cells. Germline V gene data show CDR1 as LGHNT and CDR2 as FRNRAP. V lost 1 base and J lost 3, with 6 bases in between. The CDR3 is made up of 13 amino acids. The deep-level immunoSEQ assay was used. Assay used: immunoSEQ multiplex PCR; TCRdb lists only in-frame clones, some missing. The table lists under 2,000,000 clones, about 95% of them singletons. With respect to this clone: The target antigen is unknown.

The specimen was naive CD8+ T cells sorted from blood. The clonotype was recovered from a man aged 18 to 29 in good health. V usage is TRBV12-5 and J usage is TRBJ1-2, with no clear D. This chain's CDR3 is CASGLATHYGYTF. CDR3 coding DNA: TGTGCTAGTGGTTTGGCCACGCACTATGGCTACACCTTC.